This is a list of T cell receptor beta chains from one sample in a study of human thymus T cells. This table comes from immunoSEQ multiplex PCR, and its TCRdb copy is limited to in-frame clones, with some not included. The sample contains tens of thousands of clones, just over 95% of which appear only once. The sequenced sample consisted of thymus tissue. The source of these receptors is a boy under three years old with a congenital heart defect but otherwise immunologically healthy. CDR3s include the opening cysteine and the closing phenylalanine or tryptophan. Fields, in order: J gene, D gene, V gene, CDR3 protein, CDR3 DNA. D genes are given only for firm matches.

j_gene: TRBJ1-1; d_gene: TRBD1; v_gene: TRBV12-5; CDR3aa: CASGGDRGMSTEAFF; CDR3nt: TGTGCTAGTGGTGGAGACAGGGGAATGAGCACTGAAGCTTTCTTT
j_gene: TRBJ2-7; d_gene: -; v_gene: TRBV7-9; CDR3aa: CASSFWSEQYF; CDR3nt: TGTGCCAGCAGCTTTTGGTCCGAGCAGTACTTC
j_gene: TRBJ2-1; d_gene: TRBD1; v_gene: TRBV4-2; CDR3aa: CASSRRPTGVSYNEQFF; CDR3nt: TGTGCCAGCAGCCGAAGACCGACAGGGGTCTCCTACAATGAGCAGTTCTTC
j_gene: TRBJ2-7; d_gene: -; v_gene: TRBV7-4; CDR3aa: CASSLVGLHLRGREQYF; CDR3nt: TGTGCCAGCAGCTTAGTGGGTCTTCACCTCAGGGGCCGGGAGCAGTACTTC
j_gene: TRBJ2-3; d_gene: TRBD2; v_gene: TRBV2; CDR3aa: CASSGSGRVWDTQYF; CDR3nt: TGTGCCAGCAGTGGTAGCGGGAGGGTGTGGGATACGCAGTATTTT
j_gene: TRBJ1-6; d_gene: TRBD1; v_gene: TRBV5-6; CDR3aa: CASSHTRDRNYNSPLHF; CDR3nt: TGTGCCAGCAGCCATACCCGGGACAGAAACTATAATTCACCCCTCCACTTT
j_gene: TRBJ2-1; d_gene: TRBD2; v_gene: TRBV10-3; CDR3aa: CAISQNTSGGNNEQFF; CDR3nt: TGTGCCATCAGTCAGAACACAAGCGGGGGAAACAATGAGCAGTTCTTC
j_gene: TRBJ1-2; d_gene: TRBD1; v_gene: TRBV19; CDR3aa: CASSIESEDRAYGYTF; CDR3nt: TGTGCCAGTAGTATAGAGTCCGAGGACAGGGCATATGGCTACACCTTC
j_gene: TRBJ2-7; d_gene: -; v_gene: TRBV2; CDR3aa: CASSELSGVLYEQYF; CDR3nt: TGTGCCAGCAGTGAATTATCTGGGGTATTGTACGAGCAGTACTTC
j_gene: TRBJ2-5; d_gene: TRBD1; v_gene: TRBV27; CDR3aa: CASRSRRDRGKETQYF; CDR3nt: TGTGCCAGCAGGAGCAGAAGGGACAGGGGGAAAGAGACCCAGTACTTC